The sequence of this T cell receptor beta chain was determined in a study of blood T cells in healthy people across ages. Study summary: For every two T cells, template switching captured about one barcoded beta molecule.

A second about 6 to 12 cycle PCR used barcoded and J-beta primers. Each CDR3 protein is one row after TCRdb ran MiXCR on the 5' RACE reads. The sample lists approximately 800,000 distinct CDR3 sequences, 20% to 25% occurring once. CDR1 is MNHEY and CDR2 is SVGEGT in the germline V gene. Deletions cut 5 bases from V and 7 bases from J, with 14 bases between. The CDR3 consists of 13 residues. In addition, the sample was reused for a study of T cells of mothers and their children. That work adds: Researchers found no T cell clones that were persistent and microchimeric.

This receptor was taken from a boy aged 10-17 years in good health. Sequencing used blood. The rearrangement joins TRBV6-2 or TRBV6-3 to TRBJ1-1; D may be TRBD1 (5 bases). The CDR3 coding sequence is TGTGCCAGCAGTACCCTCGGGACGGGTGAAGCTTTCTTT. This codes for CASSTLGTGEAFF.